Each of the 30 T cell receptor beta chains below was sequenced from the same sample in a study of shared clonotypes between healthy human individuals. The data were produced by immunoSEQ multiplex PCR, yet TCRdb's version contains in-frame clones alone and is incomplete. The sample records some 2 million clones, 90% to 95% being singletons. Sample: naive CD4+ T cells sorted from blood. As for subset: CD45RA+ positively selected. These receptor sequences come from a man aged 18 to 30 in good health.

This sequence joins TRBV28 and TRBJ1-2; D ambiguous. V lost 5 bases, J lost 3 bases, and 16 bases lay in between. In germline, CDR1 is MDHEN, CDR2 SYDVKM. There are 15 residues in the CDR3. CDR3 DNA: TGTGCCAGCAGTCCCCGGGGAGAGTGGTACTATGGCTACACCTTC. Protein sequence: CASSPRGEWYYGYTF.

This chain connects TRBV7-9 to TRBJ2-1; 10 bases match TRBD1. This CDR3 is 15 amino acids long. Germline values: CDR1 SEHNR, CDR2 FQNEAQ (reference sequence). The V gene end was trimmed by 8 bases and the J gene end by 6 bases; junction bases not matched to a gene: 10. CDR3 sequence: CASPPGTGEGNEQFF. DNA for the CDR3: TGTGCCAGCCCGCCGGGGACAGGGGAGGGCAATGAGCAGTTCTTC.

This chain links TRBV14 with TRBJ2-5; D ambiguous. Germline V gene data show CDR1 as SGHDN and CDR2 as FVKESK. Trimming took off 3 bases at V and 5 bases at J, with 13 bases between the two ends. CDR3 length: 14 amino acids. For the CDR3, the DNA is TGTGCCAGCAGCCATTCGGACGTTCGGGAGACCCAGTACTTC. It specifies CASSHSDVRETQYF.

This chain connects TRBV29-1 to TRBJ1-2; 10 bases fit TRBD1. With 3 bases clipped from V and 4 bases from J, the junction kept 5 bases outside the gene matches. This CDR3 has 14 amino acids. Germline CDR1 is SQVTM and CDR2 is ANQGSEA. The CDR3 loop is CSVEGDRGGYGYTF. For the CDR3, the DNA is TGCAGCGTTGAGGGGGACAGGGGCGGCTATGGCTACACCTTC.

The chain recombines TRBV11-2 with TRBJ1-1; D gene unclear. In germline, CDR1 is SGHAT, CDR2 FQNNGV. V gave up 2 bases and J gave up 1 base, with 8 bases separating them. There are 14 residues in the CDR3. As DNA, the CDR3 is TGTGCCAGCAGCTTATGGCAGGCGAACACTGAAGCTTTCTTT. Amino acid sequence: CASSLWQANTEAFF.

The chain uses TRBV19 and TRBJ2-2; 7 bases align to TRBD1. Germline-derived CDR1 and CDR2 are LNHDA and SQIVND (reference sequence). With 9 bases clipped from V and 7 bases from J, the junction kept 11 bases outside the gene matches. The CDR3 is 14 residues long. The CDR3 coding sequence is TGTGCCAGCCTTCGACAGGGACCGGGCGGGGAGCTGTTTTTT. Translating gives CASLRQGPGGELFF.

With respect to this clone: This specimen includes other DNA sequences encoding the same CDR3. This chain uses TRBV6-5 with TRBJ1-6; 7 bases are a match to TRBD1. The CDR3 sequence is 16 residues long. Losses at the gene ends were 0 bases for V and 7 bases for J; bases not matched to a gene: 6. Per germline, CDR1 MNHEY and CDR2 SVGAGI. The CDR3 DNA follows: TGTGCCAGCAGTTACTCGAGAGGGGGCCGAAATTCACCCCTCCACTTT. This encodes CASSYSRGGRNSPLHF.

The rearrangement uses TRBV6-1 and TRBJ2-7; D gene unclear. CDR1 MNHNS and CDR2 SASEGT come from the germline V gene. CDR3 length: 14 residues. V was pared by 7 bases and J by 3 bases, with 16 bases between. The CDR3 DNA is TGTGCCAGCACCCGAATAGGGATTGACTACGAGCAGTACTTC. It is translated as CASTRIGIDYEQYF.

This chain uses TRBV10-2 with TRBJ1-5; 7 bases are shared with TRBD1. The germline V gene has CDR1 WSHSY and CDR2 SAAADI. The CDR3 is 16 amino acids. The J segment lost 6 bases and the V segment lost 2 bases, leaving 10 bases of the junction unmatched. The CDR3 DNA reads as TGCGCCAGCAGTGAGATCTTGACAGGGATGGTTCAGCCCCAGCATTTT. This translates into CASSEILTGMVQPQHF.

The CDR3 sequence: CASSLAPGTYNEQFF. The DNA of the CDR3 is TGTGCCAGCAGCTTAGCCCCCGGGACCTACAATGAGCAGTTCTTC. The chain couples TRBV7-8 to TRBJ2-1, with a weak D call TRBD2 (5 bases). V was clipped by 0 bases and J by 2 bases, with 8 bases between them. From germline, CDR1 is SGHVS and CDR2 FQNEAQ. The CDR3 loop spans 15 amino acids.

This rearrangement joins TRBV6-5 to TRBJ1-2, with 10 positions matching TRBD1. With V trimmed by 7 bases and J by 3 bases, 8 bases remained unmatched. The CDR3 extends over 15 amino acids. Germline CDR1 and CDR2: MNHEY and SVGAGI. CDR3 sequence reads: CASNSRDRGHYGYTF. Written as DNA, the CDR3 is TGTGCCAGCAATAGTAGGGACAGGGGTCACTATGGCTACACCTTC.

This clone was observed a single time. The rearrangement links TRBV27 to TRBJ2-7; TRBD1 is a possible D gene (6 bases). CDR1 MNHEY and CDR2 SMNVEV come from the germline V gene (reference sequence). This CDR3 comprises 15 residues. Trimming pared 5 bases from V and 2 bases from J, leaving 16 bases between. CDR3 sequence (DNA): TGTGCCAGCAGTCGCCTCCCCGACAGGACCTACGAGCAGTACTTC. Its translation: CASSRLPDRTYEQYF.

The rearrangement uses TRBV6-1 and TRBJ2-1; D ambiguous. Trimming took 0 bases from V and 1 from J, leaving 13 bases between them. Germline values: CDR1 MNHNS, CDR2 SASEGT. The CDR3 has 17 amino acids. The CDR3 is CASSEASTRSSYNEQFF. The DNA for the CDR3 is TGTGCCAGCAGTGAAGCCAGCACCAGGTCTTCCTACAATGAGCAGTTCTTC.

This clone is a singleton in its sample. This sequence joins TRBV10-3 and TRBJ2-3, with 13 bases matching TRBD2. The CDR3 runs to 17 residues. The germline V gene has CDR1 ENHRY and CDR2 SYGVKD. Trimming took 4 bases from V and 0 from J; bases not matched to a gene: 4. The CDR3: CAISALAGGRSTDTQYF. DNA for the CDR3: TGTGCCATCAGTGCACTAGCGGGGGGGCGTAGCACAGATACGCAGTATTTT.

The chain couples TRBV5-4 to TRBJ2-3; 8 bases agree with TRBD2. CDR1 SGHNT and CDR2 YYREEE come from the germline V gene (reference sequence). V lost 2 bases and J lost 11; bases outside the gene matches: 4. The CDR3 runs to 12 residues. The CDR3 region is CASSFPSGLQYF. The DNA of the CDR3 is TGTGCCAGCAGCTTCCCTAGCGGGTTGCAGTATTTT.

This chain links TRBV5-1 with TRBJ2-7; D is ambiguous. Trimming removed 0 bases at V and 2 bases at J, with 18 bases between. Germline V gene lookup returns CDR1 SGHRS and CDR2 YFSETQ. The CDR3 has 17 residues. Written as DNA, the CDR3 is TGCGCCAGCAGCTTGGCCAAGTCGAGTGTGACCCCCTACGAGCAGTACTTC. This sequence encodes CASSLAKSSVTPYEQYF.

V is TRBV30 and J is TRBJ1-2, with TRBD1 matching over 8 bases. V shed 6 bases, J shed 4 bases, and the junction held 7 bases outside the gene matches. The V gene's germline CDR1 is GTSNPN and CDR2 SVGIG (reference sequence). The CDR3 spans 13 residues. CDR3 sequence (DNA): TGTGCCTGCAACACAGGGGGGAGCTATGGCTACACCTTC. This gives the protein CACNTGGSYGYTF.

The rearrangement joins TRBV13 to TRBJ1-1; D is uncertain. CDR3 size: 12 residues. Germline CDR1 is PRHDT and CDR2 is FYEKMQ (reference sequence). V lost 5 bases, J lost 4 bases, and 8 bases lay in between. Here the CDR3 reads CASSLTITEAFF. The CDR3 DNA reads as TGTGCCAGCAGCCTCACGATCACTGAAGCTTTCTTT.

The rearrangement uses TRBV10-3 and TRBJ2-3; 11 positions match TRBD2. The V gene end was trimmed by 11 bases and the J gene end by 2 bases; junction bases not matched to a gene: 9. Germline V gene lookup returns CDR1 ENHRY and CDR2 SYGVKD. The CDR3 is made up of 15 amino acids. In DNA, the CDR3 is TGTGCCTCTACTAGCGGGGGCCTCCACACAGATACGCAGTATTTT. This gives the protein CASTSGGLHTDTQYF.

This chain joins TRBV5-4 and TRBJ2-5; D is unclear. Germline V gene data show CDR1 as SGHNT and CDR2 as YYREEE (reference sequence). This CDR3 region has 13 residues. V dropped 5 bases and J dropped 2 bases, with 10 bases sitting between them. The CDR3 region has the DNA TGTGCCAGCAGTGAGCAGCCTCAAGAGACCCAGTACTTC. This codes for CASSEQPQETQYF. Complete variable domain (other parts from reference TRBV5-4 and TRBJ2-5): ETGVTQSPTHLIKTRGQQVTLRCSSQSGHNTVSWYQQALGQGPQFIFQYYREEENGRGNFPPRFSGLQFPNYSSELNVNALELDDSALYLCASSEQPQETQYFGPGTRLLVL.

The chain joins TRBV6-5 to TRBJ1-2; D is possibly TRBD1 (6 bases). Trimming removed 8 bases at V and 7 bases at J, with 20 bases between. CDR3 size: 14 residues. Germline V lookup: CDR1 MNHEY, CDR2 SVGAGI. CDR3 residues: CASWRGTGWSGYTF. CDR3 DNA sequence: TGTGCCAGCTGGAGGGGAACAGGGTGGAGTGGCTACACCTTC.

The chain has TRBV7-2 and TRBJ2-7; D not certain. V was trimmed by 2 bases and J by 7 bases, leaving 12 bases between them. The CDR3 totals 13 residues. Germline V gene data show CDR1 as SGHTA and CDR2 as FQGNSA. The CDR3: CASSLIQSGEQYF. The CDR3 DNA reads TGTGCCAGCAGCTTAATCCAGTCTGGGGAGCAGTACTTC.

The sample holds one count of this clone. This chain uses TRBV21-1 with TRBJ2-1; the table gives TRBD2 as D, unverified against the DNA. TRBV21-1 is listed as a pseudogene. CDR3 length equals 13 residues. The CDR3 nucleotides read TGTGCCAGCAGCAAAAGGAGGGCTTTAGAGCAGTTCTTC. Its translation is CASSKRRALEQFF.

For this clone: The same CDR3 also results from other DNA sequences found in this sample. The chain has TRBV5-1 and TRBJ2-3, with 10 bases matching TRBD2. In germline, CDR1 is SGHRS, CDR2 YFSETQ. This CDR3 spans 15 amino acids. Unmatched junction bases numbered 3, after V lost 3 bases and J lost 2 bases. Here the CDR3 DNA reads TGCGCCAGCAGCTCTAGCGGGGGACCCACAGATACGCAGTATTTT. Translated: CASSSSGGPTDTQYF.

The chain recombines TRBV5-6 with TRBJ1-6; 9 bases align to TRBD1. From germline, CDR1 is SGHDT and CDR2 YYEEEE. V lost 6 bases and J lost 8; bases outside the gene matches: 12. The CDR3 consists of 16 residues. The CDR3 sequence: CASTSIGTGRDSPLHF. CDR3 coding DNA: TGTGCCAGCACCTCGATAGGGACAGGGAGGGATTCACCCCTCCACTTT.

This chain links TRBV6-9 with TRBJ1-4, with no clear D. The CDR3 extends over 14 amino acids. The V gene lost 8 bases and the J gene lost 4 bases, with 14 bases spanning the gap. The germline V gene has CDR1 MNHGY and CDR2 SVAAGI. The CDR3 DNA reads TGTGCCAGCTTACCCCACCAACATAATGAAAAACTGTTTTTT. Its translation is CASLPHQHNEKLFF.

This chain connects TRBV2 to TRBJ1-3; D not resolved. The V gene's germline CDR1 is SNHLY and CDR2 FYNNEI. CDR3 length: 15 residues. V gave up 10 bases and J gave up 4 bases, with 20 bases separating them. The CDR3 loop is CANRDGQRGGNTIYF. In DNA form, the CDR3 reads TGTGCCAACCGCGACGGGCAGCGAGGAGGAAACACCATATATTTT. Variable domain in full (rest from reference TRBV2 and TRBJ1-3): EPEVTQTPSHQVTQMGQEVILRCVPISNHLYFYWYRQILGQKVEFLVSFYNNEISEKSEIFDDQFSVERPDGSNFTLKIRSTKLEDSAMYFCANRDGQRGGNTIYFGEGSWLTVV.

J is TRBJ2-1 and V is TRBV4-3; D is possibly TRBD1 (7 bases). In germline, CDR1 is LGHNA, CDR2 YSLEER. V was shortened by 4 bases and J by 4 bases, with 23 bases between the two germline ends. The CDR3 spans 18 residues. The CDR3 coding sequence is TGCGCCAGCAGCCGCGGGACCGAAAAGGGGGCGTTTTACAATGAGCAGTTCTTC. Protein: CASSRGTEKGAFYNEQFF.

The CDR3 sequence: CASIPVQETQYF. The CDR3, as DNA: TGTGCCTCAATCCCAGTCCAAGAGACCCAGTACTTC. The rearrangement links TRBV30 to TRBJ2-5; unclear D gene. This CDR3 spans 12 amino acids. The V gene lost 7 bases and the J gene lost 1 base, with 10 bases spanning the gap. The germline gives CDR1 GTSNPN, CDR2 SVGIG (reference sequence).

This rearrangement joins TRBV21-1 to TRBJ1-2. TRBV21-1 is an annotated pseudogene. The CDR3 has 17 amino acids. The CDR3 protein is CASSKRRVMRANYGYTF. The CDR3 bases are TGTGCCAGCAGCAAACGGAGGGTGATGAGAGCTAACTATGGCTACACCTTC.